This T cell receptor beta chain was profiled in a study of regulatory T cells in long-lasting Graves disease. The time point is: newly diagnosed GD, antithyroid drugs for less than 3 months. Preparation of the TCR library used RNA extracted from PBMCs. Trimming removed 3 bases from V and 6 bases from J; junction bases left unmatched: 7. The germline V gene has CDR1 LNHDA and CDR2 SQIVND (reference sequence). The CDR3 loop spans 15 amino acids. Relying on iRepertoire HTBI primers and Arm-PCR of CDR3 regions, the team built TCR beta libraries. Each CDR3 protein is one row after TCRdb ran MiXCR on the multiplex PCR reads. The repertoire holds roughly 560,000 distinct CDR3 sequences, about 16% seen once, with 20% to 25% in the top ten. This sample was also put to use in a study of T cells in Graves' hyperthyroidism and ophthalmopathy.

Sequenced here: peripheral blood mononuclear cells (PBMCs), sampled at new diagnosis, from a patient treated with antithyroid drugs. This receptor was taken from a woman in her forties or fifties with Graves disease. J is TRBJ2-2 and V is TRBV19; 7 positions match TRBD2. CDR3 region: CASSIGTTTAGELFF. The CDR3 nucleotides are TGTGCCAGTAGTATCGGGACTACCACGGCCGGGGAGCTGTTTTTT.